This passage covers 29 T cell receptor beta chains from one sample sequenced in a study of blood T cell repertoires in COVID-19. Libraries were prepared by immunoSEQ multiplex PCR; TCRdb keeps only in-frame clonotypes and omits some of them. The data contain around 43,000 clones, about 85% of them singletons. The material sequenced was peripheral blood. The receptors shown here come from a woman older than 75 with acute or convalescent COVID-19.

The rearrangement uses TRBV3-1 (or the pseudogene TRBV3-2) and TRBJ2-1; a weak D match, TRBD2 (6 bases). CDR3 length: 12 residues. The V and J ends lost 1 base and 13 bases respectively, with 11 bases between them. From germline, CDR1 is LGHDT and CDR2 YNNKEL (reference sequence). The CDR3 is CASSQGRGLQFF. The DNA of the CDR3 is TGTGCCAGCAGCCAAGGGAGGGGACTTCAGTTCTTC.

This chain joins TRBV3-1 (or the pseudogene TRBV3-2) and TRBJ1-5, with 9 positions matching TRBD1. The trim removed 1 base at V and 6 bases at J, leaving 7 bases unmatched. The CDR3 extends over 16 amino acids. CDR1 is LGHDT, CDR2 YNNKEL, per germline (reference sequence). This chain's CDR3 is CASSQAGTGTSQPQHF. The CDR3 DNA reads as TGTGCCAGCAGCCAAGCCGGGACAGGGACTTCTCAGCCCCAGCATTTT.

This clone was seen a single time. This sequence joins TRBV19 and TRBJ1-5; D unresolved. This CDR3 contains 14 residues. The V end was cut by 3 bases, the J end by 2 bases, with 8 bases between. CDR1 and CDR2 from the germline V gene are LNHDA and SQIVND (reference sequence). In nucleotides, the CDR3 is TGTGCCAGTAGTATTGAGTCCGGCAATCAGCCCCAGCATTTT. It is translated as CASSIESGNQPQHF.

The chain combines TRBV2 with TRBJ2-7; tentatively, D is TRBD2 (6 bases). Germline assignment: CDR1 SNHLY and CDR2 FYNNEI. This CDR3 has 13 amino acids. The V and J ends lost 0 bases and 12 bases respectively, with 15 bases between them. The CDR3 loop reads CASSEAPEGLRYF. The CDR3 DNA sequence: TGTGCCAGCAGTGAAGCGCCGGAGGGGCTCCGGTACTTC.

V gene TRBV18 combines with J gene TRBJ2-5; D ambiguous. The CDR3 contains 12 residues. V lost 3 bases and J 1 base, leaving 3 bases between the germline ends. The germline V gene has CDR1 KGHSH and CDR2 LQKENI. This CDR3 is CASSPLQETQYF. The CDR3 coding sequence is TGTGCCAGCTCACCCCTCCAAGAGACCCAGTACTTC.

The table lists this clone with a few counts. The genes are TRBV4-2 and TRBJ1-5; D gene unclear. V dropped 0 bases and J dropped 3 bases, with 9 bases sitting between them. This CDR3 spans 15 amino acids. Germline CDR1 reads LGHNA; CDR2 reads YNFKEQ. CDR3 nucleotide sequence: TGTGCCAGCAGCCAAGATATCCAGTCCAATCAGCCCCAGCATTTT. Translating gives CASSQDIQSNQPQHF.

V usage is TRBV19 and J usage is TRBJ2-5, with TRBD2 matching 12 bases. The junction had 8 bases not matched to a gene; V was cut back by 1 base and J by 5 bases. This CDR3 comprises 17 residues. CDR1 and CDR2 (germline): LNHDA, SQIVND (reference sequence). The CDR3 spells CASSIAASGRAWETQYF. The CDR3, as DNA: TGTGCCAGTAGTATAGCGGCTAGCGGGAGGGCCTGGGAGACCCAGTACTTC.

The chain is built from TRBV7-9 and TRBJ1-6; D possibly corresponds to TRBD1 (5 bases). Trimming pared 1 base from V and 10 bases from J, leaving 11 bases between. The CDR3 sequence is 14 residues long. Per germline, CDR1 SEHNR and CDR2 FQNEAQ (reference sequence). The CDR3 region is CASSLEGERSPLHF. The CDR3 region has the DNA TGTGCCAGCAGCTTAGAAGGGGAACGATCACCCCTCCACTTT.

The chain joins TRBV5-4 to TRBJ1-2; 8 nucleotides line up with TRBD1. The ends lost 3 bases at V and 7 bases at J; junction bases unmatched: 5. This CDR3 comprises 13 residues. The germline V gene has CDR1 SGHNT and CDR2 YYREEE (reference sequence). The CDR3 bases are TGTGCCAGCAGCTCGAACACAGGGGGTGGCTACACCTTC. Its translation is CASSSNTGGGYTF.

The CDR3 reads CATGTSGVSQYF. The CDR3 nucleotides are TGTGCCACAGGGACTAGCGGAGTCTCCCAGTACTTC. The chain links TRBV3-1 (or the pseudogene TRBV3-2) to TRBJ2-5; 11 positions match TRBD2. The CDR3 loop spans 12 amino acids. The V segment lost 10 bases and the J segment 9 bases; nucleotides outside the gene matches: 7. Per germline, CDR1 LGHDT and CDR2 YNNKEL (reference sequence).

This clone was observed a few times. The chain recombines TRBV11-3 with TRBJ2-2, with TRBD2 matching 10 bases. The V gene's germline CDR1 is SGHNT and CDR2 YENEEA. The CDR3 has 15 residues. The V segment lost 6 bases and the J segment 4 bases; nucleotides outside the gene matches: 5. The CDR3 DNA reads as TGTGCCAGCAGTCTAGCGGGGGTTGCCACCGGGGAGCTGTTTTTT. Its protein product is CASSLAGVATGELFF.

The rearrangement links TRBV5-1 to TRBJ2-3; 9 nucleotides line up with TRBD2. CDR3 length: 16 amino acids. Per germline, CDR1 SGHRS and CDR2 YFSETQ. V was clipped by 0 bases and J by 2 bases; unmatched bases: 4. CDR3 residues: CASSLALAGSTDTQYF. The CDR3 DNA is TGCGCCAGCAGCTTGGCTCTAGCGGGATCCACAGATACGCAGTATTTT.

The chain uses TRBV2 and TRBJ2-5; TRBD2 might be the D (5 bases). CDR1 is SNHLY, CDR2 FYNNEI, per germline. The CDR3 length is 14 residues. Trimming pared 5 bases from V and 5 bases from J, leaving 15 bases between. In nucleotides, the CDR3 is TGTGCCAGCAGTAAGACCCGGAGGCTGGAGACCCAGTACTTC. Protein: CASSKTRRLETQYF. The entire variable domain, with the rest obtained from reference TRBV2 and TRBJ2-5, is as follows: EPEVTQTPSHQVTQMGQEVILRCVPISNHLYFYWYRQILGQKVEFLVSFYNNEISEKSEIFDDQFSVERPDGSNFTLKIRSTKLEDSAMYFCASSKTRRLETQYFGPGTRLLVL.

A few counts support this clone. The rearrangement joins TRBV28 to TRBJ1-3; no definite D call. V was clipped by 5 bases and J by 12 bases, with 17 bases between them. The length of the CDR3 is 13 residues. Germline CDR1 reads MDHEN; CDR2 reads SYDVKM. CDR3 nucleotides: TGTGCCAGCAGTCCCGGAGAAAATTTGGGCATATATTTT. Residues: CASSPGENLGIYF. Combining the CDR3 with reference TRBV28 and TRBJ1-3 gives the whole variable domain DVKVTQSSRYLVKRTGEKVFLECVQDMDHENMFWYRQDPGLGLRLIYFSYDVKMKEKGDIPEGYSVSREKKERFSLILESASTNQTSMYLCASSPGENLGIYFGEGSWLTVV.

There are a few counts of this clone. The chain joins TRBV30 to TRBJ1-5; 8 bases map to TRBD1. The trim removed 4 bases at V and 11 bases at J, leaving 10 bases unmatched. Germline values: CDR1 GTSNPN, CDR2 SVGIG (reference sequence). The CDR3 length is 13 residues. Here the CDR3 reads CAWTAQGGQSQHF. CDR3 coding DNA: TGTGCCTGGACCGCACAGGGGGGGCAATCCCAGCATTTT.

The chain carries TRBV29-1 and TRBJ2-1, with TRBD2 matching 7 bases. The CDR3 loop spans 16 amino acids. Per the germline V gene, CDR1 is SQVTM and CDR2 is ANQGSEA. The V gene end was trimmed by 6 bases and the J gene end by 0 bases; junction bases not matched to a gene: 11. The CDR3 reads CSVGGVRGTSYNEQFF. The CDR3 DNA is TGCAGCGTGGGAGGGGTTCGAGGAACCTCCTACAATGAGCAGTTCTTC.

This chain joins TRBV5-5 and TRBJ1-5; D is possibly TRBD1 (5 bases). The CDR3 loop spans 15 amino acids. CDR1 is SGHKS, CDR2 YYEKEE, per germline (reference sequence). V lost 5 bases and J lost 2, with 14 bases in between. CDR3 nucleotides: TGTGCCAGCAGTGGACATCCCGACGGCAATCAGCCCCAGCATTTT. Protein: CASSGHPDGNQPQHF.

V and J are TRBV5-1 and TRBJ2-5; tentatively, D is TRBD1 (5 bases). CDR1 and CDR2 from the germline V gene are SGHRS and YFSETQ. The CDR3 totals 15 residues. The V end lost 1 base, the J end lost 2 bases, and 12 bases lay between the germline ends. The CDR3 coding sequence is TGCGCCAGCAGCTTGAGGGGATTGGGGCAAGAGACCCAGTACTTC. Residues: CASSLRGLGQETQYF.

This clone was detected only a few times. This chain links TRBV7-9 with TRBJ1-2, with 8 nucleotides matching TRBD1. Germline values: CDR1 SEHNR, CDR2 FQNEAQ (reference sequence). The CDR3 loop spans 14 amino acids. The J segment lost 4 bases and the V segment lost 5 bases, leaving 6 bases of the junction unmatched. CDR3 amino acids: CASSRGQGPYGYTF. In nucleotides, the CDR3 is TGTGCCAGCAGCCGAGGACAGGGCCCCTATGGCTACACCTTC.

This clone has just a few counts. The chain carries TRBV18 and TRBJ1-5, with TRBD1 matching 8 bases. V shed 4 bases and J 0 bases; nucleotides not matched to a gene: 8. CDR1 is KGHSH, CDR2 LQKENI, per germline. The CDR3 has 17 amino acids. CDR3 sequence (DNA): TGTGCCAGCTCACAAGGACAGGGCCTCTATAGCAATCAGCCCCAGCATTTT. It is translated as CASSQGQGLYSNQPQHF.

The gene calls are TRBV18 and TRBJ1-5, with D unresolved. V lost 3 bases and J lost 8, with 11 bases in between. The CDR3 runs to 13 residues. Germline values: CDR1 KGHSH, CDR2 LQKENI. The CDR3 loop is CASSPAWREPQHF. CDR3 DNA: TGTGCCAGCTCACCCGCCTGGCGGGAGCCCCAGCATTTT. Full variable domain (remainder filled in from reference TRBV18 and TRBJ1-5): NAGVMQNPRHLVRRRGQEARLRCSPMKGHSHVYWYRQLPEEGLKFMVYLQKENIIDESGMPKERFSAEFPKEGPSILRIQQVVRGDSAAYFCASSPAWREPQHFGDGTRLSIL.

V usage is TRBV27 and J usage is TRBJ2-1; D is uncertain. CDR3 length: 13 amino acids. In germline, CDR1 is MNHEY, CDR2 SMNVEV (reference sequence). Between the trimmed V and J ends, which lost 2 bases and 4 bases, there was a span of 6 bases. The CDR3: CASSLGLYNEQFF. The CDR3 DNA reads TGTGCCAGCAGTTTAGGGCTATACAATGAGCAGTTCTTC.

This clone was counted once. The chain has TRBV7-9 and TRBJ2-1, with 7 bases lining up with TRBD1. Looked up from germline, CDR1 is SEHNR and CDR2 is FQNEAQ (reference sequence). V lost 5 bases and J lost 15; bases outside the gene matches: 7. There are 11 residues in the CDR3. The CDR3 region is CASSDRDHGFF. In DNA, the CDR3 is TGTGCCAGCAGCGACAGGGATCATGGGTTCTTC.

The chain has TRBV27 and TRBJ2-1; 9 positions match TRBD2. Germline CDR1 is MNHEY and CDR2 is SMNVEV (reference sequence). V shed 2 bases and J 7 bases; nucleotides not matched to a gene: 9. The CDR3 loop spans 16 amino acids. The CDR3 here is CASSLDAGGRRNEQFF. In nucleotides, the CDR3 is TGTGCCAGCAGTTTAGACGCGGGAGGGCGAAGAAATGAGCAGTTCTTC.

The chain recombines TRBV18 with TRBJ2-1, with 9 nucleotides matching TRBD1. There are 13 residues in the CDR3. J was trimmed by 11 bases and V by 3 bases; bases with no gene match: 5. Germline V gives CDR1 KGHSH, CDR2 LQKENI. CDR3 region: CASSPGTGFQQFF. DNA for the CDR3: TGTGCCAGCTCACCCGGGACAGGGTTTCAGCAGTTCTTC.

The rearrangement links TRBV6-5 to TRBJ1-1, with D unclear. Germline CDR1 reads MNHEY; CDR2 reads SVGAGI. V lost 5 bases and J lost 0, with 10 bases in between. The CDR3 has 14 residues. CDR3 sequence (DNA): TGTGCCAGCAGTACTGGAGGCATGAACACTGAAGCTTTCTTT. Translation gives CASSTGGMNTEAFF.

This chain connects TRBV11-2 to TRBJ1-1; TRBD1 might be the D (5 bases). The germline V and J ends were trimmed by 2 bases and 0 bases, with 16 bases remaining between them. Germline V CDR1 and CDR2: SGHAT, FQNNGV. The CDR3 spans 17 residues. The CDR3 here is CASSLRNSGGMNTEAFF. DNA of the CDR3: TGTGCCAGCAGCTTAAGGAATTCCGGGGGGATGAACACTGAAGCTTTCTTT.

V is TRBV5-1 and J is TRBJ2-7; a weak D match, TRBD1 (8 bases). Germline CDR1 and CDR2: SGHRS and YFSETQ. V was clipped by 4 bases and J by 2 bases, with 28 bases between them. The CDR3 is 19 residues long. CDR3 region: CASSPGPAPRTGTTYEQYF. CDR3 DNA: TGCGCCAGCAGCCCCGGACCAGCCCCAAGGACAGGGACTACCTACGAGCAGTACTTC.

The rearrangement joins TRBV6-6 to TRBJ2-7; 8 bases are shared with TRBD1. The ends lost 7 bases at V and 3 bases at J; junction bases unmatched: 11. Germline CDR1 and CDR2: MNHNY and SVGAGI (reference sequence). This CDR3 spans 15 amino acids. Here the CDR3 DNA reads TGTGCCAGCACCCGGAGCCGCGGACAGGGCTACGAGCAGTACTTC. Translating gives CASTRSRGQGYEQYF.